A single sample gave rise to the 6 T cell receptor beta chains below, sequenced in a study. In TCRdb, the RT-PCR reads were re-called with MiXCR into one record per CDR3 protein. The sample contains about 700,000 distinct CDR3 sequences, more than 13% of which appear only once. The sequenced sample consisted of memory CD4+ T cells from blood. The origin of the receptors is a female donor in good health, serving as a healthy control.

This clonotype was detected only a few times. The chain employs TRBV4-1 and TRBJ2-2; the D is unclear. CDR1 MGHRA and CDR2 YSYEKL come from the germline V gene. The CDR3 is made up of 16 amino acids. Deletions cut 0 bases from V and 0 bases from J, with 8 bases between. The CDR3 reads CASSQDRGANTGELFF. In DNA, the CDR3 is TGCGCCAGCAGCCAAGATCGAGGAGCGAACACCGGGGAGCTGTTTTTT.

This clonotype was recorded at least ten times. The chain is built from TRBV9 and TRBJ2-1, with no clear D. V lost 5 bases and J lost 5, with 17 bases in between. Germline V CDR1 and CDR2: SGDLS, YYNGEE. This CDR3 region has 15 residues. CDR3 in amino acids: CASSLLTVPNNEQFF. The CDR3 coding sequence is TGTGCCAGCAGTCTGCTCACAGTGCCCAACAATGAGCAGTTCTTC.

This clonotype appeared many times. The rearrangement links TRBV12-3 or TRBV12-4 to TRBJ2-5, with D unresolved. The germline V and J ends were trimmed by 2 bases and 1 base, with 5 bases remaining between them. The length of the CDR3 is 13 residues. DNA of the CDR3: TGTGCCAGCAGTTTAAGCAGCCAAGAGACCCAGTACTTC. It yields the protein CASSLSSQETQYF.

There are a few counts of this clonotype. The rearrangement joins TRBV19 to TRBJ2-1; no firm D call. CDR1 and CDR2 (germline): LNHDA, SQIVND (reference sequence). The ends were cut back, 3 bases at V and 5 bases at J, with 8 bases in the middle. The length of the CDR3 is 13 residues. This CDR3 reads CASSIDPDNEQFF. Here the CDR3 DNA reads TGTGCCAGTAGTATCGATCCAGACAATGAGCAGTTCTTC.

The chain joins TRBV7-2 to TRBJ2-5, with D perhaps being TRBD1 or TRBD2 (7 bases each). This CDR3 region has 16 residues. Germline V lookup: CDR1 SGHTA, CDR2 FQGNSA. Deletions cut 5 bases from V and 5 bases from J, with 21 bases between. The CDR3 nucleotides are TGTGCCAGCAGCGTGGTGACTAGCAGGGGGGGCGAGACCCAGTACTTC. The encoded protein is CASSVVTSRGGETQYF.

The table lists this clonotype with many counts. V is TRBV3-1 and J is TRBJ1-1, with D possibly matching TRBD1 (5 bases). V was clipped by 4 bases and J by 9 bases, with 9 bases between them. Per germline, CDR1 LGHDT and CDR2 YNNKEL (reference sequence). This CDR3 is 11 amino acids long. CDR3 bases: TGTGCCAGCAGCCGGGAGGGGCAAGCTTTCTTT. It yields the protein CASSREGQAFF. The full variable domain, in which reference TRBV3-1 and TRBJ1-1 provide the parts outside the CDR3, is DTAVSQTPKYLVTQMGNDKSIKCEQNLGHDTMYWYKQDSKKFLKIMFSYNNKELIINETVPNRFSPKSPDKAHLNLHINSLELGDSAVYFCASSREGQAFFGQGTRLTVV.